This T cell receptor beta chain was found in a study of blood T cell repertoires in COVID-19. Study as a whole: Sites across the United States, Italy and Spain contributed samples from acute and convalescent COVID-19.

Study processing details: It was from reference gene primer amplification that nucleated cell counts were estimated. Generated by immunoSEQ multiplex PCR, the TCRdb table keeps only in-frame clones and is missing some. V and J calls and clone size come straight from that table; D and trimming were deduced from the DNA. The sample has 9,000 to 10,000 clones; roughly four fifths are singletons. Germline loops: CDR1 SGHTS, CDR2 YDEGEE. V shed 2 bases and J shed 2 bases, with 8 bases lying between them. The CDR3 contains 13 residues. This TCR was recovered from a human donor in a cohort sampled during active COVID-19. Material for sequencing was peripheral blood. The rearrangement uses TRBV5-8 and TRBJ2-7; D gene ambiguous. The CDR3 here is CASSFISAYEQYF. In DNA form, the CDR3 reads TGTGCCAGCAGCTTCATCAGTGCCTACGAGCAGTACTTC.